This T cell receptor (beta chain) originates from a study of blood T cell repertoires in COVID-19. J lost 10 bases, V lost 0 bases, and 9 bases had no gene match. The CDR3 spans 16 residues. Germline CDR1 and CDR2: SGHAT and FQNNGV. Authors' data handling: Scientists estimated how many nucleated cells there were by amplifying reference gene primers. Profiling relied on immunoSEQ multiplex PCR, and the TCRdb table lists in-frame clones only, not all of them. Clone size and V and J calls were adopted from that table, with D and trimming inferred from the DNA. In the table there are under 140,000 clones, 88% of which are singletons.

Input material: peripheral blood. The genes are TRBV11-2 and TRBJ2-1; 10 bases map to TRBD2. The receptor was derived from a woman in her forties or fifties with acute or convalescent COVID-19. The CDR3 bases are TGTGCCAGCAGCTTAGATTCGAGACTAGCGGGTCAAGAGCAGTTCTTC. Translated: CASSLDSRLAGQEQFF.